This record covers a single T cell receptor (beta chain). Its antigen is undetermined. Other DNA sequences in the same sample also yield this CDR3. In the naive CD8 group, cells lacked CD45RO and were positively selected for CCR7, so terminally differentiated effector memory CD45RA+ cells were left out. Here immunoSEQ multiplex PCR was the method, and the copy in TCRdb shows in-frame clones only, minus some. The table shows more than 550,000 clones, with 92% occurring only once. V was clipped by 2 bases and J by 0 bases; unmatched bases: 2. The CDR3 totals 14 residues. The germline V gene encodes CDR1 SGDLS and CDR2 YYNGEE. These data originate in a study of shared clonotypes between healthy human individuals. Points from the study as a whole: The naive CD4 repertoires of a few donors were compared, and roughly 5.1% of clonotypes were shared.

This sequence was found in a man aged 25 to 40 in good health. The chain carries TRBV9 and TRBJ2-7; 7 bases agree with TRBD1. The material sequenced was naive CD8+ T cells sorted from blood. The CDR3 sequence is CASSVGTASYEQYF. CDR3 nucleotides: TGTGCCAGCAGCGTCGGGACAGCCTCCTACGAGCAGTACTTC.